The clone carrying this T cell receptor beta chain was counted at least ten times. As yet, its antigen is unknown. The study enrolled patients aged 18 to 65 with newly diagnosed hyperthyroidism of under 2 months' duration. Uncontrolled infections, other autoimmune diseases, pregnancy or lactation led to exclusion of patients. Diagnostic assessment was based on clinical symptoms, serum thyroxine and TRAb, thyroid ultrasound and orbital computed tomography. This sample is part of a study of T cells in Graves' hyperthyroidism and ophthalmopathy. The study, taken as a whole, reports: Most thyroid clonotypes that were expanded above 0.001 also turned up in blood.

Amplified TCR beta CDR3 regions came from RNA transcripts. A set of HTBI primers served as the primers for a first-round RT-PCR of the TCR CDR3. TCRdb re-called the multiplex PCR reads through MiXCR, storing one row per CDR3 protein. This sample has about 360,000 distinct CDR3 sequences; roughly an eighth occur once, and the top ten carry less than 10%. Sample: blood. The receptor's source is a woman between 18 and 29 years old with Graves' hyperthyroidism.

The DNA for the CDR3 is TGTGCCAGCAGCAGGGGGAGTAACCACAATGAGCAGTTCTTC. This translates into CASSRGSNHNEQFF. The chain has TRBV3-1 and TRBJ2-1, with TRBD1 as a possible D gene (6 bases). Germline CDR1 LGHDT, CDR2 YNNKEL (reference sequence). CDR3 length: 14 residues. The germline V and J ends were trimmed by 5 bases and 5 bases, with 13 bases remaining between them.